This T cell receptor beta chain was observed in a study of T cell changes during pregnancy in multiple sclerosis. Libraries were prepared by immunoSEQ multiplex PCR; TCRdb keeps only in-frame clonotypes and omits some of them. The sample has around 50,000 clones, 93% seen once; the top ten hold about 4%. V shed 5 bases and J shed 0 bases, with 14 bases lying between them. The CDR3 sequence is 16 residues long. CDR1 is SEHNR and CDR2 is FQNEAQ in the germline V gene (reference sequence). This clone was seen a handful of times. V usage is TRBV7-9 and J usage is TRBJ1-5; possibly TRBD1 for D (6 bases). Specimen: CD8+ T cells from peripheral blood mononuclear cells, collected in the second trimester of pregnancy. This TCR was recovered from a female donor with multiple sclerosis, enrolled in a pregnancy study. The CDR3 DNA follows: TGTGCCAGCAGCGGATGGGACACCTATAGCAATCAGCCCCAGCATTTT. Translation: CASSGWDTYSNQPQHF.